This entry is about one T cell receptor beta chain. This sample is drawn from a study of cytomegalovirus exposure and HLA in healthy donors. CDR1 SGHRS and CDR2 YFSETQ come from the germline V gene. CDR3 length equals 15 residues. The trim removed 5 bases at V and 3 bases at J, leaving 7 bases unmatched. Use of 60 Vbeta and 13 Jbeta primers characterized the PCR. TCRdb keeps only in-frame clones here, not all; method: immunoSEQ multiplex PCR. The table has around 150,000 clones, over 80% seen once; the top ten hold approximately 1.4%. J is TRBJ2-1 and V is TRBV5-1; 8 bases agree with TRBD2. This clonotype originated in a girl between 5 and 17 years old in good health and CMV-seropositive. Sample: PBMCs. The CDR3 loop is CASSAPAGGYNEQFF. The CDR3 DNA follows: TGCGCCAGCAGTGCTCCCGCGGGAGGCTACAATGAGCAGTTCTTC.